This passage covers 9 T cell receptor beta chains from one sample sequenced in a study of shared clonotypes between healthy human individuals. Data came from immunoSEQ multiplex PCR; TCRdb stores just in-frame clones and leaves some out. This repertoire shows some 2,400,000 clones, roughly 95% found once; its top ten account for around 0.13%. What was sequenced was naive CD4+ T cells sorted from blood. Subset here: CD45RA+ positively selected. These receptors came from a young man in good health.

The chain couples TRBV6-5 to TRBJ1-2, with 7 bases matching TRBD1. V gave up 8 bases and J gave up 0 bases; unmatched junction bases: 3. This CDR3 contains 13 residues. The germline gives CDR1 MNHEY, CDR2 SVGAGI. CDR3 coding DNA: TGTGCCAGCGGGGGACAGCCTAACTATGGCTACACCTTC. Its translation: CASGGQPNYGYTF.

The V gene is TRBV5-4, the J gene TRBJ2-3, with 7 bases that match TRBD1. Germline lookup yields CDR1 SGHNT and CDR2 YYREEE (reference sequence). After removal of 4 bases from V and 6 bases from J, the junction contained 11 bases not matched to a gene. The CDR3 extends over 15 amino acids. CDR3 protein: CASSRRIEGADTQYF. The CDR3 DNA is TGTGCCAGCAGCCGGCGGATCGAGGGGGCGGATACGCAGTATTTT.

CDR3 bases: TGTGCCAGCTCACGTGGGGCCACACCAAGCCAAGAGACCCAGTACTTC. It specifies CASSRGATPSQETQYF. V gene TRBV18 combines with J gene TRBJ2-5; weak D call: TRBD1 (5 bases). This CDR3 region has 16 residues. Germline CDR1 is KGHSH and CDR2 is LQKENI. The germline V and J ends were trimmed by 4 bases and 1 base, with 16 bases remaining between them.

Points on this clone: The sample contains more than one DNA sequence encoding this CDR3. The V call is TRBV18, the J call TRBJ2-1, with D uncertain. V dropped 2 bases and J dropped 7 bases, with 9 bases sitting between them. Germline V gives CDR1 KGHSH, CDR2 LQKENI. This CDR3 has 13 amino acids. The CDR3 DNA sequence: TGTGCCAGCTCACCAACCGGGCGGAATGAGCAGTTCTTC. It encodes CASSPTGRNEQFF.

The J gene is TRBJ2-5, the V gene TRBV4-1; no reliable D call. Germline values: CDR1 MGHRA, CDR2 YSYEKL. The CDR3 spans 12 residues. The V and J ends lost 1 base and 5 bases respectively, with 5 bases between them. For the CDR3, the DNA is TGCGCCAGCAGCCAAGTCATGGAGACCCAGTACTTC. Encoded protein: CASSQVMETQYF.

This clone was counted only a few times. The gene calls are TRBV9 and TRBJ2-2; D gene unclear. Germline V gene data show CDR1 as SGDLS and CDR2 as YYNGEE. This CDR3 is 16 amino acids long. V was shortened by 3 bases and J by 1 base, with 13 bases between the two germline ends. The chain's CDR3 is CASSGTWTGNTGELFF. The CDR3 DNA is TGTGCCAGCAGCGGGACCTGGACGGGGAACACCGGGGAGCTGTTTTTT.

V usage is TRBV7-2 and J usage is TRBJ2-7; 9 bases are a match to TRBD1. V gave up 7 bases and J gave up 7 bases; unmatched junction bases: 11. Germline V gene lookup returns CDR1 SGHTA and CDR2 FQGNSA. This CDR3 has 14 residues. CDR3 DNA sequence: TGTGCCAGCACCCACCGGGACAGGGCTGGTGAGCAGTACTTC. Protein sequence: CASTHRDRAGEQYF.

V is TRBV7-2 and J is TRBJ2-3, with 9 bases lining up with TRBD2. Per germline, CDR1 SGHTA and CDR2 FQGNSA. Trimming removed 5 bases from V and 3 bases from J; junction bases left unmatched: 6. This CDR3 region has 15 residues. The CDR3 here is CASSDLAGRTDTQYF. The CDR3 region has the DNA TGTGCCAGCAGCGATCTAGCGGGACGGACAGATACGCAGTATTTT.

This clone was detected only once. The V gene is TRBV11-2, the J gene TRBJ2-7, with D tentatively TRBD1 (5 bases). Per the germline V gene, CDR1 is SGHAT and CDR2 is FQNNGV. Trimming stripped 0 bases from V and 2 bases from J, with 14 bases between. The CDR3 has 16 amino acids. CDR3 nucleotide sequence: TGTGCCAGCAGCTTAGATGGGTCAGGGTTCGCCTACGAGCAGTACTTC. It encodes CASSLDGSGFAYEQYF.